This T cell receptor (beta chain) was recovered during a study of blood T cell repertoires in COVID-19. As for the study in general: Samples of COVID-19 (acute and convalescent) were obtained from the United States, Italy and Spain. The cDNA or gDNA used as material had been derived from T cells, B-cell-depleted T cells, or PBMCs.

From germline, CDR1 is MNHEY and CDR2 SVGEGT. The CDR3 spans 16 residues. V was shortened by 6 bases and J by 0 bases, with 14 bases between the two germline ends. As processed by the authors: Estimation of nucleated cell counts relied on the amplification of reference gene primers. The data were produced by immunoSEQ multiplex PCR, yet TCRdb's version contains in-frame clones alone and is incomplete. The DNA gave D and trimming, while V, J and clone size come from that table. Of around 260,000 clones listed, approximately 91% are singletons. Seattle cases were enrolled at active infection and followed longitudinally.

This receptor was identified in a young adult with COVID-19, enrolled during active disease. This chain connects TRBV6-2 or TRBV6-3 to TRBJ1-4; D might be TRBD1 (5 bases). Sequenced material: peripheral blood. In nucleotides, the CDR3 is TGTGCCAGCAGCCCCGGACAAACGGCAACTAATGAAAAACTGTTTTTT. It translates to CASSPGQTATNEKLFF.